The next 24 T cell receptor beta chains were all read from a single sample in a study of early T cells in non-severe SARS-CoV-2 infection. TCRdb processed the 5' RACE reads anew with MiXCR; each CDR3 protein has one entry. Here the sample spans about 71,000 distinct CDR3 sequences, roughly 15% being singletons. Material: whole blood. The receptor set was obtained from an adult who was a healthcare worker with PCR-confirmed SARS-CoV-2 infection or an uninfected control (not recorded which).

The CDR3 is CSAREAGRTNYGYTF. CDR3 DNA: TGCAGTGCTAGAGAGGCGGGCAGAACGAACTATGGCTACACCTTC. This chain connects TRBV20-1 to TRBJ1-2; D remains unclear. This CDR3 has 15 amino acids. V was clipped by 0 bases and J by 2 bases, with 13 bases between them. Germline CDR1 is DFQATT and CDR2 is SNEGSKA (reference sequence).

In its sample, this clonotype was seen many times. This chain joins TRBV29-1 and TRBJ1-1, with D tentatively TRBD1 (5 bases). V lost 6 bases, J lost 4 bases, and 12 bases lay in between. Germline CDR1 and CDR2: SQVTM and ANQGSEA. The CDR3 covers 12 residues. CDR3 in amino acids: CSVSVGGTEAFF. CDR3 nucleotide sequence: TGCAGCGTGTCCGTGGGGGGCACTGAAGCTTTCTTT.

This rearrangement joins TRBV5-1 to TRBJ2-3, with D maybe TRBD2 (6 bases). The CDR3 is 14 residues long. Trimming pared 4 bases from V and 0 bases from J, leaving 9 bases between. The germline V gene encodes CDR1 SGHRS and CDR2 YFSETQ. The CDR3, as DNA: TGCGCCAGCAGCGGAGGACTAAGCACAGATACGCAGTATTTT. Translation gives CASSGGLSTDTQYF.

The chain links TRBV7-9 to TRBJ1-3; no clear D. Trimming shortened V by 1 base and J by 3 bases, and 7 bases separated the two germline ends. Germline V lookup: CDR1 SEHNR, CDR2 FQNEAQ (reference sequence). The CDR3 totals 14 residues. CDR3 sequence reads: CASSLGWDGNTIYF. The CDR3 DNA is TGTGCCAGCAGCTTAGGTTGGGATGGAAACACCATATATTTT.

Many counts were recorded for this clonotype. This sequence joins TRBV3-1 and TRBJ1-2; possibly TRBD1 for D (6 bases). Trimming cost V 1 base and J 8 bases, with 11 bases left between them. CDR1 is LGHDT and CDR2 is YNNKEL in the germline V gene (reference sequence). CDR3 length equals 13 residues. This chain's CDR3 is CASSQVQGLGYTF. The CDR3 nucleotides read TGTGCCAGCAGCCAAGTACAGGGCCTCGGCTACACCTTC.

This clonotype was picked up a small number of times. For the CDR3, the DNA is TGTGCCAGCAGAGCGGGGGGCTCCTACAATGAGCAGTTCTTC. Protein: CASRAGGSYNEQFF. The chain uses TRBV12-3 or TRBV12-4 and TRBJ2-1; 9 positions agree with TRBD2. The V segment lost 6 bases and the J segment 0 bases; nucleotides outside the gene matches: 0. This CDR3 comprises 14 residues.

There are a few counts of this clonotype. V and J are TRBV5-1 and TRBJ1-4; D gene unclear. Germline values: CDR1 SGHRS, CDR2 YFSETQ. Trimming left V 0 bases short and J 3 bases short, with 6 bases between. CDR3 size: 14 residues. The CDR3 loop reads CASSLEQPNEKLFF. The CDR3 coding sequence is TGCGCCAGCAGCTTGGAACAGCCTAATGAAAAACTGTTTTTT. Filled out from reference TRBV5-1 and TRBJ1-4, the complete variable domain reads KAGVTQTPRYLIKTRGQQVTLSCSPISGHRSVSWYQQTPGQGLQFLFEYFSETQRNKGNFPGRFSGRQFSNSRSEMNVSTLELGDSALYLCASSLEQPNEKLFFGSGTQLSVL.

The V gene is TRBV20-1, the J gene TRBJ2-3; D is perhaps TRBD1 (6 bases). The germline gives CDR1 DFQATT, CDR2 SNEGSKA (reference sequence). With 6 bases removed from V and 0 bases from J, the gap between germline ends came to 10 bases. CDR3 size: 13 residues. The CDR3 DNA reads TGCAGTGCGACCGGGACAAGCACAGATACGCAGTATTTT. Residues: CSATGTSTDTQYF.

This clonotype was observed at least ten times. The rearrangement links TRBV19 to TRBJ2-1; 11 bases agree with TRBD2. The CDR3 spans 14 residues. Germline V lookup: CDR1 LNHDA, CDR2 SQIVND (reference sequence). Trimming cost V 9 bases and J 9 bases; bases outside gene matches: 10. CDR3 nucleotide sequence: TGTGCCAGCAACCTAGCGGGGGGCCGCGGTGAGCAGTTCTTC. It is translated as CASNLAGGRGEQFF.

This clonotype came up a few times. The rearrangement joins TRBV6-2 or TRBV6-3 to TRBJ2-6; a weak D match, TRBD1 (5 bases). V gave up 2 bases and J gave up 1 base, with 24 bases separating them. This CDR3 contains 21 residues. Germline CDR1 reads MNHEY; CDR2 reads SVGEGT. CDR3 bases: TGTGCCAGCAGTTACGCCACTCCAGGGCAGCTTACCTCTTCTGGGGCCAACGTCCTGACTTTC. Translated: CASSYATPGQLTSSGANVLTF.

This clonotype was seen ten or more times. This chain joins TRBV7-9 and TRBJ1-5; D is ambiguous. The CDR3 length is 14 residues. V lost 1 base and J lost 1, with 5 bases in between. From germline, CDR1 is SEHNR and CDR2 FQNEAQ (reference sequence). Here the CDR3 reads CASSLGPSNQPQHF. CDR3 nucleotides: TGTGCCAGCAGCTTAGGCCCCAGCAATCAGCCCCAGCATTTT.

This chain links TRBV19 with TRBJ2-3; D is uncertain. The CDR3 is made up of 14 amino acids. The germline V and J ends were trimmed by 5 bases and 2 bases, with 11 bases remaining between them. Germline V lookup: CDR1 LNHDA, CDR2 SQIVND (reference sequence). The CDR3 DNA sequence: TGTGCCAGTAGTTCCCAGCCCGCCACAGATACGCAGTATTTT. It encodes CASSSQPATDTQYF.

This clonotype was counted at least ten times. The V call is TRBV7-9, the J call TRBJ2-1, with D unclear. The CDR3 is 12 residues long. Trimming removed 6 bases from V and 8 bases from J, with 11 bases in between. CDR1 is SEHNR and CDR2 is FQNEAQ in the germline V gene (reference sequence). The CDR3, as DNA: TGTGCCAGCAGGGAACGGGCGGATGAGCAGTTCTTC. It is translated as CASRERADEQFF.

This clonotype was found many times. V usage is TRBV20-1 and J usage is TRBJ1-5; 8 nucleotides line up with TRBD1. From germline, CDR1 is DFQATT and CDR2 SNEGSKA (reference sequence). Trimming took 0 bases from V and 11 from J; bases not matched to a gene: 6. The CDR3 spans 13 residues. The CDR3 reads CSARDRTGRSQHF. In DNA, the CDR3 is TGCAGTGCTAGAGATCGGACAGGGCGTTCCCAGCATTTT.

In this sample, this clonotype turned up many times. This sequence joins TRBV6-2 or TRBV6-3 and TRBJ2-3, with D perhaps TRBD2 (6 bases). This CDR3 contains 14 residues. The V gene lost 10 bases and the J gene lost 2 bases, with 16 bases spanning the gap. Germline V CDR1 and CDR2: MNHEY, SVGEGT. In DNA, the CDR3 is TGTGCCACCTCCTTACTAGCAGCCACAGATACGCAGTATTTT. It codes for CATSLLAATDTQYF.

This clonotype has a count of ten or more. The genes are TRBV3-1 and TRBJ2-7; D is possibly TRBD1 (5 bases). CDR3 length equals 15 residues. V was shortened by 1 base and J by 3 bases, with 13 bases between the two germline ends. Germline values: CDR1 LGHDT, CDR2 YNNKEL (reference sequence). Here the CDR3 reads CASSQGPTGNYEQYF. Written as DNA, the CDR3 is TGTGCCAGCAGCCAAGGCCCCACAGGCAACTACGAGCAGTACTTC.

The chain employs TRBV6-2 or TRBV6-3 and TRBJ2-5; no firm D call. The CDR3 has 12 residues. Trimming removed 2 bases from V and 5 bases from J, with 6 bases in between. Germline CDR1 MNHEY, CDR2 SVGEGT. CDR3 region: CASSYLKETQYF. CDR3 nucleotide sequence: TGTGCCAGCAGTTACCTTAAGGAGACCCAGTACTTC.

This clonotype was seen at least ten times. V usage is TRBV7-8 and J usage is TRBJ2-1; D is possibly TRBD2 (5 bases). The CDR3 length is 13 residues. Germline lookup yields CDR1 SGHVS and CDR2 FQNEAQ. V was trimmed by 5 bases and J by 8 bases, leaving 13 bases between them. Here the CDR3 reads CASSRTRAHEQFF. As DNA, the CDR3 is TGTGCCAGCAGCAGGACGCGGGCCCATGAGCAGTTCTTC.

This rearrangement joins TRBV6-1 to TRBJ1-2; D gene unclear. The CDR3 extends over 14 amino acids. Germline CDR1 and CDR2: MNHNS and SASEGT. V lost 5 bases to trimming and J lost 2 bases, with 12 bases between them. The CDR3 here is CASSTILGNYGYTF. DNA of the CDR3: TGTGCCAGCAGTACCATCCTAGGCAACTATGGCTACACCTTC.

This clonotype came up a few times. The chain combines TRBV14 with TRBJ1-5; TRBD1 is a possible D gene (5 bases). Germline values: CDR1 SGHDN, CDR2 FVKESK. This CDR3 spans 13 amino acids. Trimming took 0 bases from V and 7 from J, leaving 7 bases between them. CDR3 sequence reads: CASSQDGGQPQHF. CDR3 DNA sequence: TGTGCCAGCAGCCAAGATGGGGGACAGCCCCAGCATTTT.

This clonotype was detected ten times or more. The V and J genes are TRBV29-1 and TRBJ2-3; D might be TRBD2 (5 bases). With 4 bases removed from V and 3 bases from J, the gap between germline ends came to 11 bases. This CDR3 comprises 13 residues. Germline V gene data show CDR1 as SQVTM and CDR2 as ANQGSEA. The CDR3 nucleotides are TGCAGCGTTGGTGAGGGCGGAACAGATACGCAGTATTTT. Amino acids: CSVGEGGTDTQYF.

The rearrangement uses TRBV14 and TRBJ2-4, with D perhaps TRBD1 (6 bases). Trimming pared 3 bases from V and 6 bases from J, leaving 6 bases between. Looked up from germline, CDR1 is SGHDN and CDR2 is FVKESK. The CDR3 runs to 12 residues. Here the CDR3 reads CASSQDRNIQYF. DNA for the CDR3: TGTGCCAGCAGCCAGGACAGAAACATTCAGTACTTC.

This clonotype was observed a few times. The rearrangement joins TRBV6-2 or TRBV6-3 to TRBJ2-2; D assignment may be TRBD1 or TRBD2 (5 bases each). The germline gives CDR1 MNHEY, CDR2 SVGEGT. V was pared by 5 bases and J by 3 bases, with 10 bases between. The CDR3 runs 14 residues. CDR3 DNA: TGTGCCAGCAGTGATCGGGGCTACACCGGGGAGCTGTTTTTT. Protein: CASSDRGYTGELFF.

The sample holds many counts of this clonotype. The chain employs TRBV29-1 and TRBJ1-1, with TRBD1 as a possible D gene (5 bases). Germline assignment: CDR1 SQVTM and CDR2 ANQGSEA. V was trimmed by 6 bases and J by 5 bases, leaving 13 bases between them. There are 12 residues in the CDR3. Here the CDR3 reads CSVGGAGTEAFF. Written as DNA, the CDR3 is TGCAGCGTAGGAGGGGCAGGGACTGAAGCTTTCTTT. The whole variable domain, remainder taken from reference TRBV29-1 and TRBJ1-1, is SAVISQKPSRDICQRGTSLTIQCQVDSQVTMMFWYRQQPGQSLTLIATANQGSEATYESGFVIDKFPISRPNLTFSTLTVSNMSPEDSSIYLCSVGGAGTEAFFGQGTRLTVV.